This T cell receptor (beta chain) was retrieved from a study of blood T cell repertoires in COVID-19. Looking at the study overall: The samples span acute and convalescent COVID-19 from the United States, Italy and Spain. Nucleic acid was either cDNA or gDNA, and it came from T cells, B-cell-depleted T cells, or PBMCs.

The germline CDR1 and CDR2 sequences are SGHNT and YENEEA. The CDR3 has 13 amino acids. V dropped 1 base and J dropped 6 bases, with 8 bases sitting between them. A Seattle source enrolled patients during active infection and followed them longitudinally. As originally analysed: Cell counts per sample came from amplifying reference gene primers. Method: immunoSEQ multiplex PCR; TCRdb's copy keeps in-frame clones and lacks some. V and J calls plus clone size are reproduced from that table; the DNA served to infer D and trimming. The table shows 330,000 or so clones, with about 92% occurring only once. The sequenced sample consisted of peripheral blood. V is TRBV11-3 and J is TRBJ2-3; possible D gene TRBD1, 5 bases. The receptor was isolated from a woman aged 55-70 years with COVID-19, enrolled during active disease. CDR3 sequence (DNA): TGTGCCAGCAGCTTAGTTGGGGCGGATACGCAGTATTTT. Amino acid sequence: CASSLVGADTQYF.